One sample yielded the 21 T cell receptor beta chains listed below, sequenced in a study of PD-1 blockade in classical Hodgkin lymphoma. Sequenced by immunoSEQ multiplex PCR; TCRdb stores in-frame clones only, minus some. The sample contains 45,000 to 60,000 clones, 81% of which appear only once. Every single patient, without exception, relapsed after autologous stem cell transplantation, and brentuximab vedotin exposure varied. The sequencing here drew on peripheral blood mononuclear cells (PBMCs), taken at baseline. Receptors originate from a human donor with classical Hodgkin lymphoma.

The count of this clone is one. The rearrangement links TRBV4-1 to TRBJ1-2; no reliable D call. Germline values: CDR1 MGHRA, CDR2 YSYEKL. This CDR3 region has 14 residues. With 1 base removed from V and 6 bases from J, the gap between germline ends came to 12 bases. The CDR3 loop reads CASSQVIEPHGYTF. CDR3 DNA sequence: TGCGCCAGCAGCCAAGTCATCGAACCCCATGGCTACACCTTC.

In its sample, this clone was seen once. The chain recombines TRBV29-1 with TRBJ1-2, with 9 bases matching TRBD1. Trimming took 7 bases from V and 8 from J; bases not matched to a gene: 8. This CDR3 region has 12 residues. The germline V gene encodes CDR1 SQVTM and CDR2 ANQGSEA. DNA for the CDR3: TGCAGCGATGCACAGGGGGCTTTCGGCTACACCTTC. Translation gives CSDAQGAFGYTF.

A note on this clone: Relative to the germline gene, one junction end is altered; a read error may explain this. The V call is TRBV4-3, the J call TRBJ2-1; TRBD2 matches at 8 bases. The germline V gene encodes CDR1 LGHNA and CDR2 YSLEER. The CDR3 length is 14 residues. This CDR3 is CASSQGTETSETIF. CDR3 nucleotides: TGCGCCAGCAGCCAAGGAACAGAGACTAGCGAGACCATCTTC.

The rearrangement uses TRBV5-1 and TRBJ1-3, with D possibly TRBD1 on 5 matching bases. V was shortened by 5 bases and J by 0 bases, with 12 bases between the two germline ends. Germline lookup yields CDR1 SGHRS and CDR2 YFSETQ. The CDR3 length is 15 residues. In DNA form, the CDR3 reads TGCGCCAGCAGGCCCGGTGGGGCCTCTGGAAACACCATATATTTT. Amino acid sequence: CASRPGGASGNTIYF.

The V and J genes are TRBV6-5 and TRBJ1-5; TRBD1 might be the D (5 bases). Germline V gene lookup returns CDR1 MNHEY and CDR2 SVGAGI. The CDR3 length is 15 residues. Trimming stripped 1 base from V and 4 bases from J, with 11 bases between. CDR3 sequence (DNA): TGTGCCAGCAGTTACTTCCCAGAGGGGAATCAGCCCCAGCATTTT. Its protein is CASSYFPEGNQPQHF.

This clone has more than one count but fewer than ten. The chain has TRBV6-6 and TRBJ1-3, with a possible D match to TRBD1 (6 bases). The germline V and J ends were trimmed by 10 bases and 0 bases, with 16 bases remaining between them. Per germline, CDR1 MNHNY and CDR2 SVGAGI (reference sequence). CDR3 length equals 15 residues. CDR3 DNA: TGTGCCACAGGGTTCACAGGGAGCTCTGGAAACACCATATATTTT. Translation gives CATGFTGSSGNTIYF.

This chain links TRBV7-6 with TRBJ2-7; 8 positions match TRBD1. The length of the CDR3 is 15 residues. CDR1 and CDR2 from the germline V gene are SGHVS and FNYEAQ. V was clipped by 4 bases and J by 0 bases; unmatched bases: 5. The CDR3 reads CASSSGQGLSYEQYF. The CDR3 DNA is TGTGCCAGCAGCTCCGGACAGGGCCTCTCCTACGAGCAGTACTTC.

This clone has a handful of counts. This sequence joins TRBV2 and TRBJ2-6; no definite D call. Between the trimmed V and J ends, which lost 4 bases and 0 bases, there was a span of 7 bases. Germline V CDR1 and CDR2: SNHLY, FYNNEI. This CDR3 region has 15 residues. The CDR3 is CASSVRISGANVLTF. CDR3 sequence (DNA): TGTGCCAGCAGTGTCCGGATCTCTGGGGCCAACGTCCTGACTTTC.

The J gene is TRBJ1-2, the V gene TRBV5-1, with TRBD1 identical over 7 bases. Germline V gives CDR1 SGHRS, CDR2 YFSETQ. The CDR3 length is 13 residues. The V gene end was trimmed by 3 bases and the J gene end by 4 bases; junction bases not matched to a gene: 3. This CDR3 reads CASSSGQTYGYTF. CDR3 coding DNA: TGCGCCAGCAGCTCGGGACAGACCTATGGCTACACCTTC.

V is TRBV7-2 and J is TRBJ2-7; D is unresolved. Germline CDR1 SGHTA, CDR2 FQGNSA. This CDR3 is 13 amino acids long. V was clipped by 2 bases and J by 3 bases, with 8 bases between them. The CDR3 DNA follows: TGTGCCAGCAGCTTAAGTCCCCGCTACGAGCAGTACGTC. It codes for CASSLSPRYEQYV.

This chain links TRBV16 with TRBJ2-7, with TRBD1 matching over 7 bases. CDR3 size: 14 residues. V dropped 0 bases and J dropped 4; count of bases not matched to a gene: 3. Germline values: CDR1 KGHSY, CDR2 FQNENV. As DNA, the CDR3 is TGTGCCAGCAGCCAATCGGGACAGTTATACGAGCAGTACGTC. This codes for CASSQSGQLYEQYV.

The CDR3, as DNA: TGTGCCAGCAGTTACGGGCGGGAGCAGTACGAGCAGTACTTC. This sequence encodes CASSYGREQYEQYF. V usage is TRBV6-6 and J usage is TRBJ2-7; TRBD2 aligns across 7 bases. Germline CDR1 reads MNHNY; CDR2 reads SVGAGI (reference sequence). This CDR3 contains 14 residues. Trimming cost V 2 bases and J 4 bases; bases outside gene matches: 5.

The CDR3 nucleotides are TGTGCCAGCGGCTCCAAATTCCCGGGACAGGGAAGGAATGAGCAGTTCTTC. Translated: CASGSKFPGQGRNEQFF. The chain recombines TRBV27 with TRBJ2-1; the match to TRBD1 covers 9 bases. Germline CDR1 and CDR2: MNHEY and SMNVEV (reference sequence). V trimming: 8 bases; J trimming: 7 bases; junction bases outside the gene matches: 18. The CDR3 loop spans 17 amino acids.

The chain couples TRBV6-1 to TRBJ2-2, with D perhaps matching TRBD2 (5 bases). The CDR3 loop spans 15 amino acids. Trimming stripped 6 bases from V and 3 bases from J, with 14 bases between. CDR1 is MNHNS, CDR2 SASEGT, per germline. This chain's CDR3 is CASSPGDWDTGELFF. For the CDR3, the DNA is TGTGCCAGCAGCCCCGGGGATTGGGACACCGGGGAGCTGTTTTTT.

This rearrangement joins TRBV4-3 to TRBJ2-3; D possibly corresponds to TRBD1 (6 bases). This CDR3 comprises 13 residues. The V and J ends lost 1 base and 4 bases respectively, with 6 bases between them. Looked up from germline, CDR1 is LGHNA and CDR2 is YSLEER. The CDR3: CASSQGGPDTQYF. Here the CDR3 DNA reads TGCGCCAGCAGCCAAGGGGGGCCAGATACGCAGTATTTT.

The chain combines TRBV29-1 with TRBJ2-2; the match to TRBD2 covers 12 bases. V lost 6 bases and J lost 4; bases outside the gene matches: 6. The CDR3 runs 15 residues. Germline assignment: CDR1 SQVTM and CDR2 ANQGSEA. The CDR3, as DNA: TGCAGCGTGACTAGCGGGAGCCCGCTCACCGGGGAGCTGTTTTTT. This sequence encodes CSVTSGSPLTGELFF.

The gene calls are TRBV5-1 and TRBJ1-2; D gene uncertain. The ends were cut back, 1 base at V and 0 bases at J, with 4 bases in the middle. The CDR3 sequence is 13 residues long. Per germline, CDR1 SGHRS and CDR2 YFSETQ. The CDR3 nucleotides are TGCGCCAGCAGCTTGAGTTCTAACTATGGCTACACCTTC. Translated, it gives CASSLSSNYGYTF.

The chain uses TRBV5-1 and TRBJ2-4, with TRBD2 matching over 10 bases. Germline CDR1 reads SGHRS; CDR2 reads YFSETQ. This CDR3 comprises 19 residues. V lost 0 bases to trimming and J lost 0 bases; unmatched junction nucleotides: 9. CDR3 amino acids: CASSLGSSGSYLAKNIQYF. The CDR3 DNA reads TGCGCCAGCAGCTTGGGGTCTAGCGGGAGTTACCTAGCCAAAAACATTCAGTACTTC.

The CDR3 here is CASSIGTGATGELFF. The CDR3 coding sequence is TGTGCCAGTAGTATCGGGACAGGGGCCACCGGGGAGCTGTTTTTT. V is TRBV19 and J is TRBJ2-2; 10 bases align to TRBD1. V lost 3 bases to trimming and J lost 4 bases; unmatched junction nucleotides: 2. The CDR3 length is 15 residues. Germline CDR1 and CDR2: LNHDA and SQIVND (reference sequence).

The J gene is TRBJ1-1, the V gene TRBV6-6, with D possibly being TRBD1 (5 bases). The CDR3 length is 14 residues. Germline CDR1 is MNHNY and CDR2 is SVGAGI (reference sequence). The V end was cut by 2 bases, the J end by 9 bases, with 16 bases between. CDR3 region: CASSYEGRVKKAFF. CDR3 sequence (DNA): TGTGCCAGCAGTTACGAGGGCAGGGTGAAAAAAGCTTTCTTT.

The CDR3 nucleotides read TGCGCCAGCACACAGGCGCCAATTCCCTTTAATACCGGGGAGCTGTTTTTT. Its protein product is CASTQAPIPFNTGELFF. V is TRBV4-1 and J is TRBJ2-2, with D possibly being TRBD1 (5 bases). This CDR3 region has 17 residues. V gave up 7 bases and J gave up 5 bases, with 23 bases separating them. Germline V gene data show CDR1 as MGHRA and CDR2 as YSYEKL.